This TCR beta chain was obtained from a study of blood T cell repertoires in COVID-19 (TCRdb year 2020). Study-wide context: Samples covering the acute and convalescent phases of COVID-19 were provided by collaborators in the United States, Italy and Spain. The prospective study material was composed of cDNA or gDNA derived from T cells, B-cell-depleted T cells, or PBMCs. Deeply sampled blood TCRbeta repertoires from subjects exposed to, actively infected with, or recovered from COVID-19 were included in the dataset. The repertoires were released in a freely available public database meant as a resource for research on the immune response to SARS-CoV-2. Samples came from the ongoing ImmuneRACE study (first 160 participants) plus 1,254 subjects from 6 global collaborators. Nearly every sample came with metadata listing a de-identified subject ID, COVID-19 status, age in years and sex. Where available, HLA class I and class II types were taken from metadata supplied by the sample provider and were not determined by assay-based typing. Overall study results and their limits: Clinical and demographic metadata were provided uncurated, with the amount varying by source and participant.

Whole blood was collected in K2EDTA tubes by collaborating institutions according to the institutions' own protocols. For TCRbeta analysis, collaborators shipped samples as frozen whole blood, isolated PBMCs, or DNA extracted from either of those sample types. Concerning this clone itself: It has no known antigen specificity. Per-base qualities were not stored, and no clone one base away is much larger.

Trimming takes 6 bases from V and 6 bases from J, and the germline ends sit 11 bases apart. CDR1 and CDR2 are read off the germline V gene as KGHDR and SFDVKD. Spanning cysteine to phenylalanine, the CDR3 consists of 13 amino acids. Solely the CDR3 DNA is kept, with 39 bases framed from the first base. The immunoSEQ Assay, a bias-controlled multiplex PCR, was used to amplify TCRbeta CDR3 regions from genomic DNA. In the source study's methods: Nucleated cell counts per sample were estimated from amplification of reference gene primers within the assay. Sequence reads were collapsed and filtered to measure the absolute abundance of every unique TCRbeta CDR3 rearrangement. Productive Simpson clonality was computed per sample as the square root of Simpson's diversity index over productive rearrangements. TCRdb stores this immuneACCESS table with in-frame sequences only. Part of the clones is absent; in the studies checked, under half of the shortfall reflects unresolved V genes, and no reason is known for the rest. That table supplies the V and J calls and clone size; D and trimming were determined from the DNA. Here the sample has about 260,000 clones; roughly 80% occur a single time. The top ten clonotypes cover 4.2% of the sample.

The sample consisted of peripheral blood. The source is a man aged 55 to 69 with acute or convalescent COVID-19. The sequence links TRBV24-1 to TRBJ1-5; no D segment can be confidently identified. The CDR3 in this case is CATSRGTGQPQHF. The DNA is TGTGCCACCAGTCGAGGAACCGGTCAGCCCCAGCATTTT.